This T cell receptor beta chain was observed in a study of OX40 agonist ivuxolimab in advanced cancers. The data were produced by immunoSEQ multiplex PCR, yet TCRdb's version contains in-frame clones alone and is incomplete. The table shows some 100,000 clones, with about nine tenths occurring only once. Germline V gene data show CDR1 as LNHDA and CDR2 as SQIVND (reference sequence). The CDR3 runs 15 residues. V dropped 2 bases and J dropped 1 base, with 10 bases sitting between them. This sequence originates from an adult with an advanced solid tumor such as melanoma, head and neck, liver or kidney cancer. Source: CD4+ or CD8+ T cells sorted from blood, taken in a trial of the OX40 agonist ivuxolimab. The genes are TRBV19 and TRBJ2-3, with D maybe TRBD2 (5 bases). The CDR3 nucleotides are TGTGCCAGTAGTATAAGACGGGGAGGCACAGATACGCAGTATTTT. Protein: CASSIRRGGTDTQYF. Looking up the rest from reference TRBV19 and TRBJ2-3 gives the full variable domain: DGGITQSPKYLFRKEGQNVTLSCEQNLNHDAMYWYRQDPGQGLRLIYYSQIVNDFQKGDIAEGYSVSREKKESFPLTVTSAQKNPTAFYLCASSIRRGGTDTQYFGPGTRLTVL.